This T cell receptor (beta chain) originates from a study of shared clonotypes between healthy human individuals. Regarding the study as a whole: Between a few donors, naive CD4 clonotypes were shared at a level of about 5.3%.

Losses at the gene ends were 6 bases for V and 3 bases for J; bases not matched to a gene: 10. Germline CDR1 and CDR2: MDHEN and SYDVKM. This CDR3 comprises 15 residues. Remarks on this clone: Its target is not known.

Genomic DNA of each subset was evenly split across several immunoSEQ plates. TCRdb's table, derived via immunoSEQ multiplex PCR, lists solely in-frame clones and lacks some. The table lists around 350,000 clones, 73% of them singletons. The clonotype comes from a man younger than 45 in good health. The sequenced sample was memory CD4+ T cells sorted from blood. Stated subset: CD45RA-negative fraction. The V and J genes are TRBV28 and TRBJ2-7; 8 bases agree with TRBD1. The CDR3 DNA reads as TGTGCCAGCAGCGAAACAGGGGGAAAACGCTACGAGCAGTACTTC. Amino acids: CASSETGGKRYEQYF. The entire variable domain, with the rest obtained from reference TRBV28 and TRBJ2-7, is as follows: DVKVTQSSRYLVKRTGEKVFLECVQDMDHENMFWYRQDPGLGLRLIYFSYDVKMKEKGDIPEGYSVSREKKERFSLILESASTNQTSMYLCASSETGGKRYEQYFGPGTRLTVT.